This TCR beta chain was sequenced in a study of CD8+ T cells in alopecia areata. Study in general: Dosing spanned 6 to 18 months on tofacitinib, then 6 months off drug.

Samples from alopecia areata patients were lesional scalp punch biopsies and peripheral blood. Points from the study as a whole: Sequencing of scalp samples also captures resident alphabeta T cells of normal skin. Clonality was higher in lesional than normal scalp, especially in alopecia totalis/universalis.

The V end was cut by 4 bases, the J end by 1 base, with 10 bases between. Germline CDR1 SQVTM, CDR2 ANQGSEA. This CDR3 has 13 residues. As regards this clone: Antigen specificity is unknown.

After isolation, RNA underwent reverse transcription to generate cDNA as the sequencing template. Repertoires were generated with immunoSEQ multiplex PCR, while TCRdb's copy carries only in-frame clones and drops some. The sample has roughly 250,000 clones; roughly two thirds are singletons. Specimen: CD4+ T cells sorted from blood, collected at week 0. The sequence was collected from a human donor with alopecia areata. The chain couples TRBV29-1 to TRBJ1-1; a weak D match, TRBD1 (5 bases). CDR3 sequence: CSVVSGGNTEAFF. The CDR3 nucleotides read TGCAGCGTTGTTTCTGGGGGGAACACTGAAGCTTTCTTT.